These T cell receptor beta chains were read from a single sample in a study of CD8+CD57+ T cells in acquired aplastic anemia. TCRdb re-derived calls from the reads in MiXCR, one entry per CDR3 protein. The table has under 250,000 distinct CDR3 sequences, roughly 33% seen once. The sequencing sample was made of sorted CD4+, CD8+, or CD8+CD57+ T cells (not recorded which) from PBMCs. The receptor set was obtained from a human donor in good health, serving as a control. Each CDR3 is given with its conserved first and last residue. Fields, in order: J gene, V gene, CDR3 protein.

>TRBJ2-7|TRBV3-1
CASSLSPRPHEQYF
>TRBJ1-1|TRBV7-9
CASSSRGVEAFF
>TRBJ2-7|TRBV24-1
CATCVWCTYEQYF
>TRBJ2-7|TRBV20-1
CSVLPPTADYEQYF
>TRBJ1-1|TRBV9
CASSAWDRGSTEAFF
>TRBJ2-7|TRBV6-1
CASTRLAGGHIQEQYF
>TRBJ1-1|TRBV15
CATSRRKTGETEAFF
>TRBJ1-6|TRBV5-1
CASSWDRGHSPLHF
>TRBJ1-2|TRBV29-1
CSVGQGDGYGYTF
>TRBJ1-4|TRBV7-2
CASSFEGEANEKLFF
>TRBJ2-1|TRBV14
CASGQVYGAPQFF
>TRBJ2-1|TRBV10-3
CAISVTDNEQFF
>TRBJ2-7|TRBV2
CASRVALSSYEQYF
>TRBJ1-2|TRBV5-1
CASSFATTNYYGYTF
>TRBJ2-3|TRBV9
CASSVGLTSSTDTQYF
>TRBJ2-5|TRBV15
CATSRDRLGTQYF
>TRBJ2-1|TRBV7-2
CASSPRQGSEQFF
>TRBJ1-2|TRBV24-1
CATSDGGTLRGYTF
>TRBJ2-5|TRBV7-6
CASSRWSEETQYF
>TRBJ2-1|TRBV24-1
CATSDPQRQGMLFF
>TRBJ1-2|TRBV10-3
CAISDGQGEGSYGYIF
>TRBJ1-1|TRBV10-1
CASQRQGLGAFF
>TRBJ2-1|TRBV24-1
CATGGRGRDYNEQFF